The 18 T cell receptor beta chains below were found in one sample sequenced in a study of blood T cells in healthy people across ages. Alongside a J-beta primer mix, a sample-barcoded 5' primer served in a second PCR lasting roughly 6 to 11 cycles. TCRdb independently ran MiXCR on the 5' RACE reads; one entry per CDR3 protein. The table includes some 1 million distinct CDR3 sequences, more than 35% detected once. The sample comprised blood. The receptors here all came from a woman aged 60-70 years in good health.

This clonotype was detected a few times. The rearrangement links TRBV20-1 to TRBJ2-5, with 8 bases that match TRBD1. CDR3 length equals 13 residues. Germline CDR1 is DFQATT and CDR2 is SNEGSKA (reference sequence). Trimming cost V 6 bases and J 3 bases; bases outside gene matches: 6. The DNA of the CDR3 is TGCAGTGCCTGGACAGGGATCGAAGAGACCCAGTACTTC. Amino acids: CSAWTGIEETQYF.

The rearrangement uses TRBV10-3 and TRBJ2-6; TRBD2 aligns across 8 bases. The V segment lost 6 bases and the J segment 0 bases; nucleotides outside the gene matches: 4. Germline CDR1 ENHRY, CDR2 SYGVKD. This CDR3 is built from 16 residues. In DNA form, the CDR3 reads TGTGCCATCAGAGCGGGGGCGGGCTCTGGGGCCAACGTCCTGACTTTC. Translated, it gives CAIRAGAGSGANVLTF.

This clonotype was recorded a few times. This chain joins TRBV7-2 and TRBJ2-7, with D perhaps matching TRBD1 (6 bases). Trimming removed 5 bases from V and 4 bases from J, with 15 bases in between. The CDR3 sequence is 14 residues long. Germline V CDR1 and CDR2: SGHTA, FQGNSA. CDR3 region: CASSLRPGQYEQYF. DNA for the CDR3: TGTGCCAGCAGCCTCAGACCGGGACAATACGAGCAGTACTTC.

This rearrangement joins TRBV19 to TRBJ2-7; D might be TRBD2 (6 bases). CDR1 is LNHDA, CDR2 SQIVND, per germline (reference sequence). V was trimmed by 0 bases and J by 0 bases, leaving 9 bases between them. CDR3 length: 15 amino acids. The CDR3 DNA sequence: TGTGCCAGTAGTATAGATCTCGGGAGCTCCTACGAGCAGTACTTC. It codes for CASSIDLGSSYEQYF. The full variable domain, completed using reference TRBV19 and TRBJ2-7, is DGGITQSPKYLFRKEGQNVTLSCEQNLNHDAMYWYRQDPGQGLRLIYYSQIVNDFQKGDIAEGYSVSREKKESFPLTVTSAQKNPTAFYLCASSIDLGSSYEQYFGPGTRLTVT.

This chain connects TRBV6-1 to TRBJ1-6; no clear D. The V gene lost 4 bases and the J gene lost 6 bases, with 10 bases spanning the gap. Looked up from germline, CDR1 is MNHNS and CDR2 is SASEGT. This CDR3 is built from 14 residues. The CDR3 reads CASSVWETNSPLHF. For the CDR3, the DNA is TGTGCCAGCAGTGTGTGGGAAACTAATTCACCCCTCCACTTT.

Notes on this clonotype: No DNA is shown, since the ends of the CDR3 on it are uncertain; the CDR3 is the one TCRdb lists. The genes are TRBV6-2 or TRBV6-3 and TRBJ2-4; the DNA was not used to check the table's D call, TRBD1. The CDR3 extends over 16 residues, inclusive of both ends. Germline CDR1 and CDR2: MNHEY and SVGEGT. The CDR3 is CASSTGVGTGTYERYF.

The V gene is TRBV6-1, the J gene TRBJ1-5; D is undetermined. The V gene lost 1 base and the J gene lost 3 bases, with 13 bases spanning the gap. The germline gives CDR1 MNHNS, CDR2 SASEGT. This CDR3 contains 16 residues. CDR3 region: CASSEDGGRDNQPQHF. The CDR3 DNA is TGTGCCAGCAGTGAAGATGGAGGGAGGGACAATCAGCCCCAGCATTTT.

V and J are TRBV2 and TRBJ2-7, with 9 bases identical to TRBD1. The CDR3 has 14 amino acids. Germline V gene sequence: CDR1 SNHLY, CDR2 FYNNEI. Trimming at V came to 7 bases and at J to 5 bases, leaving 9 bases not matched to a gene. CDR3 DNA sequence: TGTGCCAGCAAACTCGGGACAGGGAGGGACGAGCAGTACTTC. Amino acids: CASKLGTGRDEQYF. Based on the CDR3 plus reference TRBV2 and TRBJ2-7, the full variable domain is EPEVTQTPSHQVTQMGQEVILRCVPISNHLYFYWYRQILGQKVEFLVSFYNNEISEKSEIFDDQFSVERPDGSNFTLKIRSTKLEDSAMYFCASKLGTGRDEQYFGPGTRLTVT.

The rearrangement links TRBV12-3 or TRBV12-4 to TRBJ2-7; 8 positions match TRBD2. The CDR3 has 17 amino acids. Unmatched junction bases numbered 12, after V lost 3 bases and J lost 2 bases. In DNA, the CDR3 is TGTGCCAGCAGTTTCTTGAGCGGGAGCTTAGGTACCTACGAGCAGTACTTC. Protein: CASSFLSGSLGTYEQYF.

The V gene is TRBV29-1, the J gene TRBJ1-1; D possibly corresponds to TRBD1 (5 bases). V lost 7 bases and J lost 0, with 15 bases in between. Looked up from germline, CDR1 is SQVTM and CDR2 is ANQGSEA. CDR3 length equals 14 residues. CDR3 protein: CSGTTGILNTEAFF. The CDR3 bases are TGCAGCGGGACAACGGGCATCCTGAACACTGAAGCTTTCTTT.

The V call is TRBV5-1, the J call TRBJ2-5; D remains ambiguous. V lost 2 bases to trimming and J lost 3 bases, with 8 bases between them. CDR3 size: 13 residues. In germline, CDR1 is SGHRS, CDR2 YFSETQ. The CDR3 region has the DNA TGCGCCAGCAGCTTTGGTTCTGAAGAGACCCAGTACTTC. This encodes CASSFGSEETQYF.

This clonotype was counted at least ten times. J is TRBJ2-1 and V is TRBV9; the D gene is possibly TRBD1 (6 bases). The CDR3 loop spans 15 amino acids. CDR1 and CDR2 (germline): SGDLS, YYNGEE. V was pared by 4 bases and J by 4 bases, with 15 bases between. The CDR3 DNA sequence: TGTGCCAGCAGCTACCTAGGGACATCTTACAATGAGCAGTTCTTC. As protein: CASSYLGTSYNEQFF.

The gene calls are TRBV10-3 and TRBJ2-3, with 13 positions matching TRBD2. Trimming cost V 6 bases and J 5 bases; bases outside gene matches: 8. Germline loops: CDR1 ENHRY, CDR2 SYGVKD. This CDR3 spans 16 amino acids. CDR3 sequence (DNA): TGTGCCATCAGGCCGGGGACTAGCGGGATCTTAGATACGCAGTATTTT. This encodes CAIRPGTSGILDTQYF.

This clonotype was picked up a small number of times. The J gene is TRBJ1-5, the V gene TRBV18; 7 bases are a match to TRBD1. Germline assignment: CDR1 KGHSH and CDR2 LQKENI. Losses at the gene ends were 2 bases for V and 7 bases for J; bases not matched to a gene: 8. The CDR3 length is 15 residues. The CDR3 region is CASSPGQVFEQPQHF. CDR3 DNA: TGTGCCAGCTCACCAGGACAGGTCTTCGAACAGCCCCAGCATTTT.

The rearrangement joins TRBV10-3 to TRBJ2-7, with TRBD2 as a possible D gene (5 bases). The CDR3 runs to 14 residues. The germline V gene has CDR1 ENHRY and CDR2 SYGVKD. Trimming left V 6 bases short and J 4 bases short, with 16 bases between. This CDR3 is CAISDYYTQYEQYF. The CDR3 coding sequence is TGTGCCATCAGCGACTACTACACTCAATACGAGCAGTACTTC.

This clonotype was recorded at least ten times. This chain connects TRBV5-1 to TRBJ2-5; TRBD2 is a possible D gene (6 bases). Trimming took off 4 bases at V and 4 bases at J, with 11 bases between the two ends. The germline CDR1 and CDR2 sequences are SGHRS and YFSETQ. The CDR3 contains 13 residues. The CDR3 reads CASSPSAGETQYF. DNA of the CDR3: TGCGCCAGCAGCCCCTCAGCGGGAGAGACCCAGTACTTC.

Remarks on this clonotype: At one end, the junction sequence differs from germline, possibly due to a read error. The rearrangement links TRBV28 to TRBJ2-3; 9 nucleotides agree with TRBD1. CDR3 length: 17 amino acids. Germline loops: CDR1 MDHEN, CDR2 SYDVKM. CDR3 loop: CASSSADRGLSTDTLYF. CDR3 DNA: TGTGCCAGCAGTTCTGCGGACAGGGGTCTTAGTACAGATACGCTGTATTTT.

The chain combines TRBV2 with TRBJ2-1; TRBD1 matches at 8 bases. In germline, CDR1 is SNHLY, CDR2 FYNNEI. V was pared by 4 bases and J by 13 bases, with 15 bases of the junction left unmatched. The CDR3 runs 15 residues. The CDR3 protein is CASSVGQGAVETQFF. DNA of the CDR3: TGTGCCAGCAGTGTTGGGCAGGGGGCGGTGGAGACCCAGTTCTTC.